This paragraph reports one T cell receptor beta chain. The CDR3 is 17 amino acids. The germline gives CDR1 SGHAT, CDR2 FQNNGV. V dropped 5 bases and J dropped 2 bases, with 22 bases sitting between them. Per the original methods: Amplification from reference gene primers served as the basis for estimated nucleated cell counts. Clones were sequenced by immunoSEQ multiplex PCR, and TCRdb holds only the in-frame ones, with some missing. V, J and clone size were drawn from that table, and D and trimming were deduced from the DNA. The sample has tens of thousands of clones; about four fifths are singletons. This sample stems from a study of blood T cell repertoires in COVID-19. The overall study: COVID-19 samples from acute and convalescent phases originated in the United States, Italy and Spain. Nucleic acid was either cDNA or gDNA, and it came from T cells, B-cell-depleted T cells, or PBMCs.

The material sequenced was peripheral blood. This receptor was obtained from a man in his fifties or sixties with active or convalescent COVID-19. This sequence joins TRBV11-2 and TRBJ2-7; possibly TRBD1 for D (5 bases). The CDR3 coding sequence is TGTGCCAGCAGCCCAACTAATCGACAGCAAGCCCCCTACGAGCAGTACTTC. Translated: CASSPTNRQQAPYEQYF.